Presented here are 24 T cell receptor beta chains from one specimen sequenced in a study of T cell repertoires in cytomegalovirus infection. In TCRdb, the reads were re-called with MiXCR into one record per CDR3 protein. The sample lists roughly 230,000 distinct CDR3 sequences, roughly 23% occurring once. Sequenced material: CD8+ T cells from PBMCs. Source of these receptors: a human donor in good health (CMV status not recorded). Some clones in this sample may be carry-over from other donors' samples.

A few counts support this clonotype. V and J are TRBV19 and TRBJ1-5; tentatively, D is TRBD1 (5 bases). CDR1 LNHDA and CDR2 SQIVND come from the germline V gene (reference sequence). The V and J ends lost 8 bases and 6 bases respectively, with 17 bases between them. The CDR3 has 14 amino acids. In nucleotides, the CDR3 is TGTGCCAGTTGCCCGGGGGTCTCTCGTCAGCCCCAGCATTTT. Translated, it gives CASCPGVSRQPQHF.

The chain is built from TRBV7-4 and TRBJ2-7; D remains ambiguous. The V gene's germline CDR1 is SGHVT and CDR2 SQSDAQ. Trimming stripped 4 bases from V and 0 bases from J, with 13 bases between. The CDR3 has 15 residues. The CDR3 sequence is CASSSYSSGSYEQYF. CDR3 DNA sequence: TGTGCCAGCAGCTCGTACTCGTCCGGCTCCTACGAGCAGTACTTC.

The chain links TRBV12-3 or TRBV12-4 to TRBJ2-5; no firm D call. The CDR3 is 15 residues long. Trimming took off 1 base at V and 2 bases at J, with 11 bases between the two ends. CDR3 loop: CASSLGLVGQETQYF. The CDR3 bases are TGTGCCAGCAGTTTAGGGCTGGTGGGTCAAGAGACCCAGTACTTC.

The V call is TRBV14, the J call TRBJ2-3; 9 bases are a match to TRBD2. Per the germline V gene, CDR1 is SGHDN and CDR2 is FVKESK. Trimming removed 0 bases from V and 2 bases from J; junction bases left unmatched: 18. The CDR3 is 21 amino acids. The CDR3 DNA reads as TGTGCCAGCAGCCAAGATGTGGGGCGGGGGGGATCCCTTTGGCCCACAGATACGCAGTATTTT. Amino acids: CASSQDVGRGGSLWPTDTQYF. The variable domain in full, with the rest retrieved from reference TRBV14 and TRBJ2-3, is EAGVTQFPSHSVIEKGQTVTLRCDPISGHDNLYWYRRVMGKEIKFLLHFVKESKQDESGMPNNRFLAERTGGTYSTLKVQPAELEDSGVYFCASSQDVGRGGSLWPTDTQYFGPGTRLTVL.

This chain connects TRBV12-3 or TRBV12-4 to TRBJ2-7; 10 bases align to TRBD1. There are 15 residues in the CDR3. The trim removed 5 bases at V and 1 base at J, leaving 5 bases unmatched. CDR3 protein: CASSPTDRGSYEQYF. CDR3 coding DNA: TGTGCCAGCAGTCCAACGGACAGGGGGTCCTACGAGCAGTACTTC.

The CDR3 DNA reads as TGCAGTGCCCGAAACTGGACTAGCGTTATTACAGATACGCAGTATTTT. Protein: CSARNWTSVITDTQYF. The V call is TRBV20-1, the J call TRBJ2-3; 9 nucleotides match TRBD2. CDR3 length: 16 residues. Losses at the gene ends were 6 bases for V and 3 bases for J; bases not matched to a gene: 13. CDR1 is DFQATT and CDR2 is SNEGSKA in the germline V gene (reference sequence).

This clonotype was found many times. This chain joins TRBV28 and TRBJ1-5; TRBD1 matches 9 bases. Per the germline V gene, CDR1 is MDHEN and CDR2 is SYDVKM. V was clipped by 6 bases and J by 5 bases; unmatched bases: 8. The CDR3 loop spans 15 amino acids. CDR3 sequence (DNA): TGTGCCAGCAGCGAAAACAGGGGGCTAGATCAGCCCCAGCATTTT. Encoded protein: CASSENRGLDQPQHF.

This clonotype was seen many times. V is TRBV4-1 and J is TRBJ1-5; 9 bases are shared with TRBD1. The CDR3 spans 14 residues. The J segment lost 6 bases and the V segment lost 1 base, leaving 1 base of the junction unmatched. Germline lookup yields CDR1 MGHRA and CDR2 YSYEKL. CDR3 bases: TGCGCCAGCAGCCAAGGGACAGGGGCTCAGCCCCAGCATTTT. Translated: CASSQGTGAQPQHF.

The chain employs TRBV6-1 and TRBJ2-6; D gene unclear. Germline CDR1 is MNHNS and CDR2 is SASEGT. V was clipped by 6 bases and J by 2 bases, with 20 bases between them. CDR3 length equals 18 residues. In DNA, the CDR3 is TGTGCCAGCAGGGGATCCCAAATTACGACCCCTGGGGCCAACGTCCTGACTTTC. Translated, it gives CASRGSQITTPGANVLTF.

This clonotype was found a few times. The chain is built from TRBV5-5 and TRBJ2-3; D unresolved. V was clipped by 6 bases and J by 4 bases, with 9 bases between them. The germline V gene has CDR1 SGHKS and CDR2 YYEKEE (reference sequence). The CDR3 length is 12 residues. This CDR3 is CASILTSDTQYF. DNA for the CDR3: TGTGCCAGCATCCTGACGTCAGATACGCAGTATTTT.

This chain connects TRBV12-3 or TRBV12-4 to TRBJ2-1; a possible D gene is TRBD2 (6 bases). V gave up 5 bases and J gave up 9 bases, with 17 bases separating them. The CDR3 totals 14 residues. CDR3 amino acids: CASSRWGERTEQFF. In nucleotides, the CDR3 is TGTGCCAGCAGTAGGTGGGGGGAGCGGACTGAGCAGTTCTTC.

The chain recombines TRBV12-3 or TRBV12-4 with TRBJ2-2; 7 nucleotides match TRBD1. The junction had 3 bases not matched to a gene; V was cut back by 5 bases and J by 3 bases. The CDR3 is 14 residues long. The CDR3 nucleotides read TGTGCCAGCAGTCCACAGGGGTACACCGGGGAGCTGTTTTTT. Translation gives CASSPQGYTGELFF.

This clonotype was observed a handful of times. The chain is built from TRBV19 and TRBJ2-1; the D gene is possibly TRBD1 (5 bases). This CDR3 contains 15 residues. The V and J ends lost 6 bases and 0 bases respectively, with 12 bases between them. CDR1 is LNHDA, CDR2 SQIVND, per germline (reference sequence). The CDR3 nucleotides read TGTGCCAGTAGGATACAGGTCGGCTCCTACAATGAGCAGTTCTTC. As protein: CASRIQVGSYNEQFF.

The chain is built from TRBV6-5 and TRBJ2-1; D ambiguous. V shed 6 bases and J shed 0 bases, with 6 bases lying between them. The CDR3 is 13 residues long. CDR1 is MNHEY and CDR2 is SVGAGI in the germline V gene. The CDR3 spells CASRGSSYNEQFF. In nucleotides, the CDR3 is TGTGCCAGCAGAGGGTCCTCCTACAATGAGCAGTTCTTC.

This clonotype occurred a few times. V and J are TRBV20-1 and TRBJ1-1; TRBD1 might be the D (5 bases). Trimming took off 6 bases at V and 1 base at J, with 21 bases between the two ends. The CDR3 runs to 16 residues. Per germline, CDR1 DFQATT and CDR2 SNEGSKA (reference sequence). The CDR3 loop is CSAIPDIGFGNTEAFF. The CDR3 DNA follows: TGCAGTGCCATCCCGGACATTGGGTTTGGGAACACTGAAGCTTTCTTT.

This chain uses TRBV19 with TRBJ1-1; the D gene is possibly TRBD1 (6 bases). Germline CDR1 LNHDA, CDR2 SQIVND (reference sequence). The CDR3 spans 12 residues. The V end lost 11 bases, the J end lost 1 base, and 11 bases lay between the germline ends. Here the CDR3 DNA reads TGTGCCGCGAGGGGGGGGAACACTGAAGCTTTCTTT. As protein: CAARGGNTEAFF.

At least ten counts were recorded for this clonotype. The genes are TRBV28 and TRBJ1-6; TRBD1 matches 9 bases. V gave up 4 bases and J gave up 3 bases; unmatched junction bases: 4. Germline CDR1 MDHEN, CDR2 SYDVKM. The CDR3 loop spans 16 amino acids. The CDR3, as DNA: TGTGCCAGCAGTTCAGGACAGGGGAGCTATAATTCACCCCTCCACTTT. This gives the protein CASSSGQGSYNSPLHF.

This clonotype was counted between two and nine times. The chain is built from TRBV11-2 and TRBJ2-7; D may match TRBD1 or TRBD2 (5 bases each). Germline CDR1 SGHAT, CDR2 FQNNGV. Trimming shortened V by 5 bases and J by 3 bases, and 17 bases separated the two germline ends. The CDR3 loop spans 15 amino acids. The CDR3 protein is CASSQGPSTFYEQYF. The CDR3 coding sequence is TGTGCCAGCAGCCAGGGACCCTCTACTTTCTACGAGCAGTACTTC.

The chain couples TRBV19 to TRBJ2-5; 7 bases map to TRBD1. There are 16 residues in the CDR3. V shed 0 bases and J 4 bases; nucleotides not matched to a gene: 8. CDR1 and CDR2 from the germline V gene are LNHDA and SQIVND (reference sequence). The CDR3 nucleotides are TGTGCCAGTAGTATAGATCTTAGACAGGGACCAGAGACCCAGTACTTC. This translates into CASSIDLRQGPETQYF.

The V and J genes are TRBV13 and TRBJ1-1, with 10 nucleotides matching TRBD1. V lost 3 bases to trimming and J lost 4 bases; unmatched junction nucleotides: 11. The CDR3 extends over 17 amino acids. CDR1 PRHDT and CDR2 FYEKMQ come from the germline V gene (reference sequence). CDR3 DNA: TGTGCCAGCAGCTTGGGGACAGGGGTCCTCTCGGGCACTGAAGCTTTCTTT. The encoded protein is CASSLGTGVLSGTEAFF. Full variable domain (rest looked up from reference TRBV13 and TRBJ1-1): AAGVIQSPRHLIKEKRETATLKCYPIPRHDTVYWYQQGPGQDPQFLISFYEKMQSDKGSIPDRFSAQQFSDYHSELNMSSLELGDSALYFCASSLGTGVLSGTEAFFGQGTRLTVV.

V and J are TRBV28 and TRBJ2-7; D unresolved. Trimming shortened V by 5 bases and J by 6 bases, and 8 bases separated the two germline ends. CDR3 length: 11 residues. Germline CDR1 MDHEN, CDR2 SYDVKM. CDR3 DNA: TGTGCCAGCAGTCCAAACCGCGAGCAGTACTTC. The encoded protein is CASSPNREQYF. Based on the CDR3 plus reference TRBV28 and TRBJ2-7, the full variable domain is DVKVTQSSRYLVKRTGEKVFLECVQDMDHENMFWYRQDPGLGLRLIYFSYDVKMKEKGDIPEGYSVSREKKERFSLILESASTNQTSMYLCASSPNREQYFGPGTRLTVT.

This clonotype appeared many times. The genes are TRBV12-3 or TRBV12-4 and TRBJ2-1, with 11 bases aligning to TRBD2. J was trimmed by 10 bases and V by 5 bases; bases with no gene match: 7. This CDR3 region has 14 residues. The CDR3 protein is CASSLSGGAGEQFF. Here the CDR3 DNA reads TGTGCCAGCAGTCTTAGCGGGGGGGCCGGGGAGCAGTTCTTC.

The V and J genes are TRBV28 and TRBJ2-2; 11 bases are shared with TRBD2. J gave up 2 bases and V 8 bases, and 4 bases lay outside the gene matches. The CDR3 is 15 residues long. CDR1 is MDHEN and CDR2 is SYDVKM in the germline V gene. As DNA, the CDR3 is TGTGCCAGCTCTAGACTAGCGGGAAACACCGGGGAGCTGTTTTTT. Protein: CASSRLAGNTGELFF.

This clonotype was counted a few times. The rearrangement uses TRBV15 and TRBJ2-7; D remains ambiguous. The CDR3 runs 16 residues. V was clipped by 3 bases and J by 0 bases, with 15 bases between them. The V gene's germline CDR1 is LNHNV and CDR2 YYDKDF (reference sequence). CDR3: CATSRDLLVSSYEQYF. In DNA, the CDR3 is TGTGCCACCAGCAGGGACCTCCTAGTGAGCTCCTACGAGCAGTACTTC.